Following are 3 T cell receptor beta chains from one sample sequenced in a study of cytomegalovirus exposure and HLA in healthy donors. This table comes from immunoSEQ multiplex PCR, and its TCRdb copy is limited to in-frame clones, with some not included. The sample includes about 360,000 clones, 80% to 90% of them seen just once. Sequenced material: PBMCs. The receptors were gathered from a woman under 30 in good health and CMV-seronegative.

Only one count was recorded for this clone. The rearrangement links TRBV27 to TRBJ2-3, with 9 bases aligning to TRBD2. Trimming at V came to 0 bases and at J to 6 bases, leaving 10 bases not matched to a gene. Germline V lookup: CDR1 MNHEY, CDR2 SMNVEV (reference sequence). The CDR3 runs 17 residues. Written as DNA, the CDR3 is TGTGCCAGCAGTTTATCGGAGCGGGAGGTACCTAAGGATACGCAGTATTTT. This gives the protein CASSLSEREVPKDTQYF.

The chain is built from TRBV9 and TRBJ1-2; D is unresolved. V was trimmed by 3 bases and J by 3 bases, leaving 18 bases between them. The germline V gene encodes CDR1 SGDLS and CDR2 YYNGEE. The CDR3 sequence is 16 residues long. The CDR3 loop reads CASSALVGPLHYGYTF. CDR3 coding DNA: TGTGCCAGCAGCGCCCTGGTGGGCCCACTCCACTATGGCTACACCTTC.

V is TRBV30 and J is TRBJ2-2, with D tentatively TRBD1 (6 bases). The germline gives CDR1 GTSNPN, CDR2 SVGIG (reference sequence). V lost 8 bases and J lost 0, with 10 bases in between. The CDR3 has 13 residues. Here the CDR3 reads CARDTTNTGELFF. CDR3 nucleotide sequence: TGTGCCCGGGACACCACGAACACCGGGGAGCTGTTTTTT.